A single sample gave rise to the 10 T cell receptor beta chains below, sequenced in a study of PD-L1 blockade in urothelial cancer. Sample time point: pretreatment peripheral blood. The protocol was immunoSEQ multiplex PCR, while the TCRdb copy is restricted to in-frame clones and leaves out a portion. Among 70,000 to 80,000 clones listed, around 85% were seen once. The sample was PBMCs, taken around atezolizumab (anti-PD-L1) treatment. The receptors come from a man aged 35 to 55 with urothelial cancer.

This clone was counted a few times. V is TRBV30 and J is TRBJ2-3; D not resolved. Germline lookup yields CDR1 GTSNPN and CDR2 SVGIG (reference sequence). Between the trimmed V and J ends, which lost 2 bases and 4 bases, there was a span of 4 bases. This CDR3 spans 11 amino acids. In DNA form, the CDR3 reads TGTGCCTGGAGTCCGGCAGATACGCAGTATTTT. It translates to CAWSPADTQYF.

This clone has more than one count but fewer than ten. This sequence joins TRBV28 and TRBJ1-5, with TRBD1 matching 7 bases. CDR1 is MDHEN, CDR2 SYDVKM, per germline. The V and J ends lost 5 bases and 6 bases, in that order; junction bases with no gene match: 7. This CDR3 contains 14 residues. The CDR3 nucleotides are TGTGCCAGCAGTCTTGACAGGGAAGGTCAGCCCCAGCATTTT. This gives the protein CASSLDREGQPQHF.

This sequence joins TRBV18 and TRBJ1-1; TRBD1 matches 9 bases. V lost 5 bases, J lost 3 bases, and 4 bases stayed unmatched. Looked up from germline, CDR1 is KGHSH and CDR2 is LQKENI. The CDR3 is made up of 14 amino acids. CDR3 bases: TGTGCCAGCTCATCCCGGACAGGGGACACTGAAGCTTTCTTT. It codes for CASSSRTGDTEAFF.

The rearrangement joins TRBV18 to TRBJ2-1; 9 positions agree with TRBD1. The CDR3 has 14 amino acids. Germline CDR1 reads KGHSH; CDR2 reads LQKENI. J was trimmed by 6 bases and V by 2 bases; bases with no gene match: 2. CDR3 in amino acids: CASSPGTGSNEQFF. CDR3 coding DNA: TGTGCCAGCTCACCAGGGACAGGGTCCAATGAGCAGTTCTTC.

V usage is TRBV18 and J usage is TRBJ2-2, with TRBD2 identical over 8 bases. The length of the CDR3 is 19 residues. Germline CDR1 reads KGHSH; CDR2 reads LQKENI. The ends lost 6 bases at V and 0 bases at J; junction bases unmatched: 15. The CDR3 here is CASSPRVKAGVTNTGELFF. As DNA, the CDR3 is TGTGCCAGCTCTCCTCGGGTCAAAGCGGGAGTGACGAACACCGGGGAGCTGTTTTTT.

This clone was picked up many times. The chain couples TRBV4-2 to TRBJ2-6, with TRBD1 as a possible D gene (5 bases). Germline V lookup: CDR1 LGHNA, CDR2 YNFKEQ. The CDR3 length is 22 residues. The V end was cut by 0 bases, the J end by 1 base, with 25 bases between. Here the CDR3 reads CASSQESSGPGLIQSGANVLTF. The DNA for the CDR3 is TGTGCCAGCAGCCAAGAGTCGTCCGGGCCAGGGCTCATTCAATCTGGGGCCAACGTCCTGACTTTC.

This chain joins TRBV19 and TRBJ1-2; maybe TRBD1 (6 bases). V was clipped by 9 bases and J by 5 bases, with 19 bases between them. This CDR3 has 14 amino acids. Looked up from germline, CDR1 is LNHDA and CDR2 is SQIVND (reference sequence). CDR3 in DNA: TGTGCCAGCGCTGTCGGGGGGCGATTGTATGGCTACACCTTC. This codes for CASAVGGRLYGYTF.

The chain links TRBV2 to TRBJ2-7; 9 positions match TRBD1. After removal of 4 bases from V and 2 bases from J, the junction contained 6 bases not matched to a gene. The germline V gene encodes CDR1 SNHLY and CDR2 FYNNEI. This CDR3 is built from 15 residues. The CDR3 bases are TGTGCCAGCAGTGGCCGGGACAGGGTAACCTACGAGCAGTACTTC. Translating it yields CASSGRDRVTYEQYF.

A few counts support this clone. This chain connects TRBV11-2 to TRBJ2-7; perhaps TRBD1 as D (7 bases). CDR1 and CDR2 (germline): SGHAT, FQNNGV. The CDR3 runs 17 residues. Between the trimmed V and J ends, which lost 5 bases and 7 bases, there was a span of 27 bases. CDR3 residues: CASSQTAGQRPLREQYF. The DNA for the CDR3 is TGTGCCAGCAGCCAAACCGCGGGACAGAGACCACTTCGAGAGCAGTACTTC.

The rearrangement joins TRBV21-1 to TRBJ2-5; the table names TRBD1, a call not compared with the DNA. TRBV21-1 is listed as a pseudogene. This CDR3 contains 13 residues. CDR3 nucleotide sequence: TGTGCCAGATGCCGGGACACCGAAGAGACCCAGTACTTC. Amino acid sequence: CARCRDTEETQYF.